This entry describes one T cell receptor (beta chain). No antigen is known for it. The record originates from a study of regulatory T cells in long-lasting Graves disease. Both iRepertoire HTBI primers and Arm-PCR of CDR3 regions were used to build the TCR beta libraries. TCRdb reprocessed the multiplex PCR reads with MiXCR, giving one entry per CDR3 protein. Of 620,000 or so distinct CDR3 sequences listed, roughly 15% are singletons. Overall study results and limits: Less diverse TCR repertoires were seen in persistent Graves' patients than in newly diagnosed ones.

Trimming removed 5 bases at V and 7 bases at J, with 17 bases between. Germline CDR1 GTSNPN, CDR2 SVGIG (reference sequence). This CDR3 contains 13 residues. Time point defined: newly diagnosed GD, antithyroid drugs for less than 3 months. The TCR library was prepared using RNA isolated from PBMCs. These data were also reused for a study on T cells in Graves' hyperthyroidism and ophthalmopathy.

The sequenced sample was peripheral blood mononuclear cells (PBMCs), obtained at new diagnosis, from a patient treated with antithyroid drugs. The V call is TRBV30, the J call TRBJ1-2, with D maybe TRBD1 (5 bases). The source is a young woman with Graves disease. CDR3 in DNA: TGTGCCTGGTCCGGGACGGACTTTCGTGGCTACACCTTC. It is translated as CAWSGTDFRGYTF.